These 23 T cell receptor beta chains share one sample of origin, sequenced in a study of T-cell reconstitution after alpha-beta-depleted transplantation in children. This sample's TCRbeta library carried unique molecular identifier barcodes. MiXCR was run by TCRdb on the PCR reads, yielding one entry per CDR3 protein. The table shows 450,000 to 550,000 distinct CDR3 sequences, with more than 9.5% occurring only once. The material was PBMCs, mostly from graft donor cells, obtained 180 days after TCRalphabeta/CD19-depleted stem cell transplant. These TCRs come from a female patient under 10 years old who had a stem cell transplant for aplastic anemia, so the T cells may come from the graft donor.

This chain links TRBV5-1 with TRBJ2-5, with 9 nucleotides matching TRBD2. Germline-derived CDR1 and CDR2 are SGHRS and YFSETQ. The CDR3 has 14 amino acids. V lost 1 base and J lost 5; bases outside the gene matches: 3. The CDR3 DNA reads as TGCGCCAGCAGCTTGTGGACTAGCGTTGAGACCCAGTACTTC. This codes for CASSLWTSVETQYF.

This clonotype was recorded many times. The V and J genes are TRBV20-1 and TRBJ1-1, with a tentative D call TRBD1 (6 bases). Germline V gene data show CDR1 as DFQATT and CDR2 as SNEGSKA (reference sequence). This CDR3 is 14 amino acids long. The ends were cut back, 5 bases at V and 4 bases at J, with 17 bases in the middle. The CDR3 nucleotides are TGCAGTGCTTCTCAGACAGGCGCTAGCACTGAAGCTTTCTTT. Translated, it gives CSASQTGASTEAFF.

The chain is built from TRBV6-1 and TRBJ2-3, with 8 bases identical to TRBD2. The CDR3 spans 14 residues. V lost 11 bases to trimming and J lost 0 bases; unmatched junction nucleotides: 7. CDR1 and CDR2 from the germline V gene are MNHNS and SASEGT. The CDR3: CAPQQRGSTDTQYF. As DNA, the CDR3 is TGTGCCCCCCAACAGCGGGGGAGCACAGATACGCAGTATTTT.

DNA of the CDR3: TGTGCCAGCAGCTTGACCAGCGGGATAAAAGTCAATGAGCAGTTCTTC. It yields the protein CASSLTSGIKVNEQFF. This chain connects TRBV5-5 to TRBJ2-1; 7 positions match TRBD2. Trimming at V came to 1 base and at J to 6 bases, leaving 10 bases not matched to a gene. There are 16 residues in the CDR3. The germline CDR1 and CDR2 sequences are SGHKS and YYEKEE (reference sequence). Supplemented by reference TRBV5-5 and TRBJ2-1, the full variable domain reads DAGVTQSPTHLIKTRGQQVTLRCSPISGHKSVSWYQQVLGQGPQFIFQYYEKEERGRGNFPDRFSARQFPNYSSELNVNALLLGDSALYLCASSLTSGIKVNEQFFGPGTRLTVL.

This clonotype occurred many times. The chain uses TRBV4-3 and TRBJ2-2; TRBD1 agrees at 9 bases. This CDR3 is 17 amino acids long. Germline values: CDR1 LGHNA, CDR2 YSLEER. Trimming took 2 bases from V and 1 from J; bases not matched to a gene: 5. This chain's CDR3 is CASSQYVGQGNTGELFF. The CDR3 nucleotides read TGCGCCAGCAGCCAATATGTGGGACAGGGGAACACCGGGGAGCTGTTTTTT.

This clonotype was seen a handful of times. The chain is built from TRBV29-1 and TRBJ2-7, with 8 positions matching TRBD2. This CDR3 is 15 amino acids long. Germline CDR1 reads SQVTM; CDR2 reads ANQGSEA. Unmatched junction bases numbered 10, after V lost 2 bases and J lost 4 bases. The CDR3 bases are TGCAGCGTTGAAAAGAGGGCTAGCGGGCCATACGAGCAGTACTTC. This encodes CSVEKRASGPYEQYF.

This clonotype showed up just a few times. The rearrangement links TRBV5-1 to TRBJ1-1, with a possible D match to TRBD1 (6 bases). The CDR3 spans 15 residues. Germline CDR1 reads SGHRS; CDR2 reads YFSETQ. V lost 6 bases, J lost 5 bases, and 20 bases lay in between. CDR3 residues: CASKALEQGETEAFF. The CDR3 nucleotides are TGCGCCAGCAAGGCATTGGAACAGGGAGAAACTGAAGCTTTCTTT.

V and J are TRBV7-8 and TRBJ1-2; D uncertain. Germline V gives CDR1 SGHVS, CDR2 FQNEAQ. Trimming removed 0 bases from V and 7 bases from J, with 9 bases in between. The CDR3 loop spans 13 amino acids. CDR3 loop: CASSLAYGAGYTF. CDR3 bases: TGTGCCAGCAGCTTAGCGTATGGAGCTGGCTACACCTTC.

V and J are TRBV5-6 and TRBJ1-1, with TRBD1 matching over 7 bases. Germline CDR1 SGHDT, CDR2 YYEEEE. This CDR3 spans 17 amino acids. V lost 0 bases and J lost 1; bases outside the gene matches: 9. The CDR3 sequence: CASSLAKLTGRNTEAFF. Written as DNA, the CDR3 is TGTGCCAGCAGCTTGGCGAAGTTGACAGGGCGGAACACTGAAGCTTTCTTT.

The chain couples TRBV20-1 to TRBJ1-5, with D possibly being TRBD1 (5 bases). Germline CDR1 reads DFQATT; CDR2 reads SNEGSKA (reference sequence). The germline V and J ends were trimmed by 6 bases and 5 bases, with 11 bases remaining between them. The CDR3 covers 12 residues. CDR3 residues: CSAQRGDQPQHF. DNA of the CDR3: TGCAGTGCCCAGCGGGGGGATCAGCCCCAGCATTTT.

The table lists this clonotype with a few counts. The chain combines TRBV20-1 with TRBJ2-5, with TRBD2 matching 8 bases. The CDR3 is 16 amino acids. The trim removed 7 bases at V and 5 bases at J, leaving 18 bases unmatched. The germline gives CDR1 DFQATT, CDR2 SNEGSKA (reference sequence). CDR3 nucleotides: TGCAGTGGACCAGGGATGAGGGCCCGGGAGGGTGAGACCCAGTACTTC. As protein: CSGPGMRAREGETQYF.

This clonotype was observed at least ten times. The V and J genes are TRBV20-1 and TRBJ2-1; D is possibly TRBD1 (6 bases). Germline CDR1 DFQATT, CDR2 SNEGSKA (reference sequence). This CDR3 is built from 15 residues. V lost 1 base, J lost 6 bases, and 16 bases lay in between. In DNA form, the CDR3 reads TGCAGTGCTAGAGGTGGGACATTATCACCCAATGAGCAGTTCTTC. It codes for CSARGGTLSPNEQFF.

The rearrangement links TRBV6-5 to TRBJ2-7; D unresolved. With 0 bases removed from V and 3 bases from J, the gap between germline ends came to 15 bases. The CDR3 is made up of 16 amino acids. The germline CDR1 and CDR2 sequences are MNHEY and SVGAGI. The CDR3 loop reads CASSYSMSGWVYEQYF. Written as DNA, the CDR3 is TGTGCCAGCAGTTACTCGATGTCAGGTTGGGTCTACGAGCAGTACTTC.

The rearrangement uses TRBV18 and TRBJ2-1; no firm D call. Trimming cost V 1 base and J 5 bases, with 6 bases left between them. The CDR3 extends over 13 amino acids. CDR1 is KGHSH and CDR2 is LQKENI in the germline V gene. The CDR3 loop reads CASSPQRNNEQFF. The CDR3 region has the DNA TGTGCCAGCTCACCACAAAGAAACAATGAGCAGTTCTTC.

This clonotype was counted only a few times. The chain carries TRBV2 and TRBJ2-1, with 7 bases aligning to TRBD2. The CDR3 spans 15 residues. CDR1 is SNHLY and CDR2 is FYNNEI in the germline V gene. J gave up 7 bases and V 3 bases, and 9 bases lay outside the gene matches. The CDR3 loop is CASSDEAGALNEQFF. The CDR3 DNA reads as TGTGCCAGCAGTGATGAGGCGGGAGCGTTAAATGAGCAGTTCTTC.

This rearrangement joins TRBV6-2 or TRBV6-3 to TRBJ1-1; unclear D gene. V lost 2 bases and J 0 bases, leaving 7 bases between the germline ends. There are 14 residues in the CDR3. Germline CDR1 MNHEY, CDR2 SVGEGT. CDR3 in amino acids: CASSYGDMNTEAFF. In DNA form, the CDR3 reads TGTGCCAGCAGTTACGGTGATATGAACACTGAAGCTTTCTTT.

This clonotype was recorded many times. This chain uses TRBV7-3 with TRBJ2-1; the match to TRBD2 covers 11 bases. After removal of 1 base from V and 3 bases from J, the junction contained 2 bases not matched to a gene. This CDR3 has 16 residues. Per germline, CDR1 SGHTA and CDR2 FQGTGA. CDR3 residues: CASSLRGTSGYNEQFF. The CDR3 DNA follows: TGTGCCAGCAGCTTAAGGGGGACTAGCGGCTACAATGAGCAGTTCTTC.

The V and J genes are TRBV7-2 and TRBJ1-6; a possible D gene is TRBD1 (6 bases). Trimming removed 7 bases at V and 0 bases at J, with 10 bases between. From germline, CDR1 is SGHTA and CDR2 FQGNSA. This CDR3 region has 15 residues. The CDR3 loop reads CASKRGGSYNSPLHF. For the CDR3, the DNA is TGTGCCAGCAAAAGGGGGGGCTCCTATAATTCACCCCTCCACTTT.

This clonotype was detected a few times. The chain recombines TRBV27 with TRBJ2-3; no definite D call. The germline CDR1 and CDR2 sequences are MNHEY and SMNVEV (reference sequence). This CDR3 region has 14 residues. V was cut by 8 bases and J by 2 bases, with 14 bases left in between. The CDR3 sequence is CASQARYSTDTQYF. CDR3 bases: TGTGCCAGCCAAGCCAGGTATTCCACAGATACGCAGTATTTT.

J is TRBJ1-2 and V is TRBV18; D may be TRBD1 (5 bases). The germline V and J ends were trimmed by 4 bases and 8 bases, with 14 bases remaining between them. Germline loops: CDR1 KGHSH, CDR2 LQKENI. This CDR3 contains 13 residues. CDR3 nucleotides: TGTGCCAGCTCACACGGGACGATCCGCGGCTACACCTTC. Translation: CASSHGTIRGYTF. The full variable domain, with the rest looked up from reference TRBV18 and TRBJ1-2, is NAGVMQNPRHLVRRRGQEARLRCSPMKGHSHVYWYRQLPEEGLKFMVYLQKENIIDESGMPKERFSAEFPKEGPSILRIQQVVRGDSAAYFCASSHGTIRGYTFGSGTRLTVV.

V is TRBV6-2 or TRBV6-3 and J is TRBJ2-7; 8 positions match TRBD2. CDR3 size: 15 residues. V lost 0 bases, J lost 0 bases, and 1 base stayed unmatched. Germline-derived CDR1 and CDR2 are MNHEY and SVGEGT. The CDR3 nucleotides read TGTGCCAGCAGTTACTCTAGCGGGAACTCCTACGAGCAGTACTTC. This translates into CASSYSSGNSYEQYF.

J is TRBJ2-1 and V is TRBV6-2 or TRBV6-3; 7 bases line up with TRBD2. Losses at the gene ends were 0 bases for V and 5 bases for J; bases not matched to a gene: 13. Germline CDR1 is MNHEY and CDR2 is SVGEGT. This CDR3 is 18 amino acids long. CDR3 loop: CASSYSDGVAGVDNEQFF. CDR3 DNA: TGTGCCAGCAGTTACTCGGATGGGGTGGCGGGAGTTGACAATGAGCAGTTCTTC.

This clonotype was observed a handful of times. V and J are TRBV4-3 and TRBJ1-4; D is perhaps TRBD1 (6 bases). Germline CDR1 and CDR2: LGHNA and YSLEER. Between the trimmed V and J ends, which lost 4 bases and 3 bases, there was a span of 12 bases. The CDR3 spans 15 residues. CDR3 loop: CASSRDRSPNEKLFF. CDR3 nucleotide sequence: TGCGCCAGCAGCCGCGACAGGTCCCCTAATGAAAAACTGTTTTTT.